This section outlines one T cell receptor beta chain sequence together with its context. Libraries were prepared by immunoSEQ multiplex PCR; TCRdb keeps only in-frame clonotypes and omits some of them. The sample has 250,000 to 350,000 clones, 80% to 90% seen once; the top ten hold under 7.5%. The sample comes from a study of blood T cell repertoires in COVID-19. About the study: Sites in the United States, Italy and Spain provided acute and convalescent COVID-19 samples.

Germline CDR1 and CDR2: SGHVS and FNYEAQ. The CDR3 is 16 residues long. V was pared by 1 base and J by 2 bases, with 11 bases between. Source material: peripheral blood. V gene TRBV7-6 combines with J gene TRBJ2-2, with D tentatively TRBD2 (5 bases). The source of this sequence is a man between 18 and 29 years old who had recovered from COVID-19. The CDR3 protein is CASSLVSGINTGELFF. In DNA, the CDR3 is TGTGCCAGCAGCTTAGTTTCGGGGATAAACACCGGGGAGCTGTTTTTT.